This T cell receptor beta chain emerged from a study of cytomegalovirus exposure and HLA in healthy donors. On the study more broadly: One earlier analysis, a look at 180 million or so T cells, found more than 100 million unique TCR beta sequences. Study-wide results and caveats: The study labeled 164 TCR beta chains cytomegalovirus-associated. TCR beta sequences numbering 15,000 to 20,000 were associated with HLA alleles at 0.05 false discovery rate in a later analysis.

With 60 Vbeta and 13 Jbeta primers, the PCR was carried out. This table comes from immunoSEQ multiplex PCR, and its TCRdb copy is limited to in-frame clones, with some not included. The top ten hold about 13% of the sample, which has some 170,000 clones, 75% to 85% seen once. This clone has more than one count but fewer than ten. Its antigen is unknown. Looked up from germline, CDR1 is SGHDN and CDR2 is FVKESK. The CDR3 is 16 residues long. Sequencing was performed on PBMCs. The clonotype originates from a woman aged 50 to 60 in good health and CMV-seronegative. The rearrangement links TRBV14 to TRBJ2-5; 8 nucleotides align to TRBD2. The DNA matches TRBJ2-7 better at its end, which makes the J call doubtful. The DNA for the CDR3 is TGTGCCAGCAGCCAAACAGTTTCCTCCGGGGGGGGCGAGCAGTACTTC. This sequence encodes CASSQTVSSGGGEQYF.